Each of the 20 T cell receptor beta chains below was sequenced from the same sample in a study of blood T cell repertoires in COVID-19. Repertoires were generated with immunoSEQ multiplex PCR, while TCRdb's copy carries only in-frame clones and drops some. This sample has 200,000 to 250,000 clones, with around 85% found just once. The sequenced sample consisted of peripheral blood. Every receptor here comes from a woman in her 70s with COVID-19, enrolled during active disease.

CDR3 DNA: TGTGCCAGCAGTTTTAAACCCACACAGCGGGTGAACACTGAAGCTTTCTTT. This sequence encodes CASSFKPTQRVNTEAFF. The chain employs TRBV28 and TRBJ1-1; D not resolved. V was shortened by 3 bases and J by 0 bases, with 17 bases between the two germline ends. Germline CDR1 MDHEN, CDR2 SYDVKM. There are 17 residues in the CDR3.

CDR3 nucleotides: TGTGCCAGCTCCGGGACAGAATACCATGAAGCTTTCTTT. This sequence encodes CASSGTEYHEAFF. V gene TRBV18 combines with J gene TRBJ1-1, with 7 positions matching TRBD1. The CDR3 runs 13 residues. V was pared by 6 bases and J by 7 bases, with 8 bases of the junction left unmatched. Germline CDR1 and CDR2: KGHSH and LQKENI.

The chain combines TRBV7-2 with TRBJ1-2; 10 bases match TRBD1. The CDR3 spans 13 residues. The V and J ends lost 7 bases and 8 bases, in that order; junction bases with no gene match: 7. The germline gives CDR1 SGHTA, CDR2 FQGNSA. The CDR3 sequence is CASNPGTGVGYTF. The CDR3 nucleotides read TGTGCCAGCAATCCCGGGACAGGGGTAGGCTACACCTTC.

The chain joins TRBV6-5 to TRBJ2-1; 11 nucleotides agree with TRBD2. The trim removed 8 bases at V and 4 bases at J, leaving 7 bases unmatched. CDR3 length: 15 residues. Germline V gene lookup returns CDR1 MNHEY and CDR2 SVGAGI. CDR3 nucleotides: TGTGCCAGCGGTAGGACTAGCGGGCTGTACAATGAGCAGTTCTTC. As protein: CASGRTSGLYNEQFF.

The V call is TRBV6-1, the J call TRBJ2-3; 12 bases fit TRBD2. From germline, CDR1 is MNHNS and CDR2 SASEGT. The CDR3 has 18 amino acids. V was clipped by 1 base and J by 1 base; unmatched bases: 6. The chain's CDR3 is CASSEGLAGDVGTDTQYF. The CDR3 coding sequence is TGTGCCAGCAGTGAAGGACTAGCGGGAGATGTTGGCACAGATACGCAGTATTTT.

V usage is TRBV6-2 or TRBV6-3 and J usage is TRBJ1-2, with a possible D match to TRBD1 (6 bases). V was trimmed by 5 bases and J by 4 bases, leaving 14 bases between them. CDR3 length: 14 amino acids. CDR1 is MNHEY and CDR2 is SVGEGT in the germline V gene. CDR3 nucleotides: TGTGCCAGCAGTCGCTCGGGGGGGCGCTATGGCTACACCTTC. Residues: CASSRSGGRYGYTF.

The V and J genes are TRBV6-5 and TRBJ2-2, with a weak D call TRBD2 (6 bases). V lost 6 bases to trimming and J lost 6 bases, with 11 bases between them. This CDR3 has 13 residues. Germline V gives CDR1 MNHEY, CDR2 SVGAGI. The CDR3 nucleotides read TGTGCCAGCAGGATTTGGGGGGCCGGGGAGCTGTTTTTT. It is translated as CASRIWGAGELFF.

This rearrangement joins TRBV7-2 to TRBJ1-2; 9 bases line up with TRBD1. From germline, CDR1 is SGHTA and CDR2 FQGNSA. V shed 5 bases and J 4 bases; nucleotides not matched to a gene: 8. CDR3 size: 15 residues. The CDR3, as DNA: TGTGCCAGCAGCCCCGCCGCGACAGGGGGCTATGGCTACACCTTC. This gives the protein CASSPAATGGYGYTF.

The chain couples TRBV7-9 to TRBJ2-1, with TRBD1 matching over 10 bases. In germline, CDR1 is SEHNR, CDR2 FQNEAQ (reference sequence). This CDR3 has 16 amino acids. V was pared by 0 bases and J by 8 bases, with 7 bases of the junction left unmatched. The CDR3 nucleotides are TGTGCCAGCAGCTTAGCCGGGACAGGGGTGGCTGATGAGCAGTTCTTC. This translates into CASSLAGTGVADEQFF.

The J gene is TRBJ2-7, the V gene TRBV5-1; 8 nucleotides agree with TRBD2. The V gene's germline CDR1 is SGHRS and CDR2 YFSETQ. This CDR3 has 16 amino acids. Trimming removed 2 bases from V and 4 bases from J; junction bases left unmatched: 11. As DNA, the CDR3 is TGCGCCAGCAGCTTTGGGGACGGGAGGGCCACGTACGAGCAGTACTTC. The encoded protein is CASSFGDGRATYEQYF.

The V and J genes are TRBV28 and TRBJ2-2, with D unclear. Germline CDR1 is MDHEN and CDR2 is SYDVKM. The CDR3 spans 13 residues. The germline V and J ends were trimmed by 5 bases and 1 base, with 5 bases remaining between them. CDR3 sequence reads: CASSPLNTGELFF. As DNA, the CDR3 is TGTGCCAGCAGTCCTCTGAACACCGGGGAGCTGTTTTTT.

V usage is TRBV6-2 or TRBV6-3 and J usage is TRBJ1-2, with 7 bases matching TRBD1. Germline CDR1 is MNHEY and CDR2 is SVGEGT. The V gene end was trimmed by 6 bases and the J gene end by 3 bases; junction bases not matched to a gene: 13. The CDR3 has 16 amino acids. The CDR3 coding sequence is TGTGCCAGCAGCCGCAACAGGGGTTCGACCTACTATGGCTACACCTTC. It translates to CASSRNRGSTYYGYTF.

The chain employs TRBV6-5 and TRBJ2-5; 14 positions agree with TRBD2. Germline CDR1 reads MNHEY; CDR2 reads SVGAGI. V was clipped by 6 bases and J by 5 bases; unmatched bases: 5. CDR3 length equals 15 residues. Written as DNA, the CDR3 is TGTGCCAGCAGGACTAGCGGGGGGGCCACCGAGACCCAGTACTTC. It encodes CASRTSGGATETQYF.

This clone has at least ten counts. The rearrangement uses TRBV6-1 and TRBJ2-3, with 9 positions matching TRBD2. The length of the CDR3 is 17 residues. Germline trimming cut 3 bases from V and 3 bases from J; bases unmatched to any gene: 10. Germline CDR1 is MNHNS and CDR2 is SASEGT. This CDR3 is CASSELAGGPGTDTQYF. The CDR3 bases are TGTGCCAGCAGTGAGCTGGCGGGAGGGCCCGGTACAGATACGCAGTATTTT.

The chain couples TRBV27 to TRBJ1-3; 10 positions match TRBD1. There are 15 residues in the CDR3. The ends lost 6 bases at V and 2 bases at J; junction bases unmatched: 4. Germline V gene lookup returns CDR1 MNHEY and CDR2 SMNVEV (reference sequence). CDR3 loop: CASRDRGLTGNTIYF. CDR3 nucleotides: TGTGCCAGCAGAGACAGGGGGCTCACTGGAAACACCATATATTTT.

V usage is TRBV30 and J usage is TRBJ2-7; 13 nucleotides agree with TRBD2. Trimming cost V 1 base and J 11 bases; bases outside gene matches: 5. The V gene's germline CDR1 is GTSNPN and CDR2 SVGIG (reference sequence). This CDR3 contains 13 residues. CDR3 sequence reads: CAWSGTSGSSEYF. The DNA of the CDR3 is TGTGCCTGGAGTGGGACTAGCGGGAGCTCGGAGTACTTC.

The rearrangement uses TRBV6-7 and TRBJ2-5; D might be TRBD2 (6 bases). TRBV6-7 is labeled an ORF, and its function is uncertain. This CDR3 comprises 10 residues. The CDR3 protein is CAGRGETQYF. The CDR3 nucleotides are TGTGCTGGGCGGGGAGAGACCCAGTACTTC.

This chain uses TRBV7-6 with TRBJ1-5; TRBD1 agrees at 7 bases. The CDR3 contains 13 residues. The germline gives CDR1 SGHVS, CDR2 FNYEAQ. Trimming took 4 bases from V and 6 from J; bases not matched to a gene: 3. CDR3 loop: CASSWQGGQPQHF. In nucleotides, the CDR3 is TGTGCCAGCAGCTGGCAGGGGGGTCAGCCCCAGCATTTT. Complete variable domain (other parts from reference TRBV7-6 and TRBJ1-5): GAGVSQSPRYKVTKRGQDVALRCDPISGHVSLYWYRQALGQGPEFLTYFNYEAQQDKSGLPNDRFSAERPEGSISTLTIQRTEQRDSAMYRCASSWQGGQPQHFGDGTRLSIL.

V is TRBV3-1 (or the pseudogene TRBV3-2) and J is TRBJ2-2; TRBD2 might be the D (6 bases). Germline V lookup: CDR1 LGHDT, CDR2 YNNKEL (reference sequence). This CDR3 spans 17 amino acids. The ends were cut back, 1 base at V and 0 bases at J, with 12 bases in the middle. For the CDR3, the DNA is TGTGCCAGCAGCCAAGTATCTGGCGGGGCGAACACCGGGGAGCTGTTTTTT. As protein: CASSQVSGGANTGELFF.

V gene TRBV11-3 combines with J gene TRBJ1-1, with a weak D call TRBD1 (6 bases). V gave up 3 bases and J gave up 7 bases, with 12 bases separating them. The CDR3 spans 13 residues. Germline V gives CDR1 SGHNT, CDR2 YENEEA. The CDR3 DNA sequence: TGTGCCAGCAGCTTCGGGTACAGGGATGAAGCTTTCTTT. Translating it yields CASSFGYRDEAFF.